The present entry profiles one T cell receptor (beta chain) with its context. Germline V gene lookup returns CDR1 SEHNR and CDR2 FQNEAQ (reference sequence). The CDR3 consists of 15 residues. V shed 5 bases and J 1 base; nucleotides not matched to a gene: 3. As handled by the study authors: Estimation of nucleated cell counts relied on the amplification of reference gene primers. Using immunoSEQ multiplex PCR, the repertoire was profiled, and TCRdb retains in-frame clones only, with some absent. V, J and clone size derive from that table, while D and trimming were established from the DNA sequence. The sample yields 350,000 to 400,000 clones, almost 90% seen once. The data are from a study of blood T cell repertoires in COVID-19. Looking at the study overall: The study drew acute and convalescent COVID-19 samples from the United States, Italy and Spain. PBMCs, B-cell-depleted T cells, or T cells were the source of the cDNA or gDNA that made up the material.

The sample consisted of peripheral blood. The TCR comes from a man younger than 35 with active or convalescent COVID-19. The rearrangement links TRBV7-9 to TRBJ1-4; 8 bases fit TRBD1. CDR3 region: CASSAGQGTNEKLFF. As DNA, the CDR3 is TGTGCCAGCAGCGCAGGACAGGGAACTAATGAAAAACTGTTTTTT. The full variable domain, with the rest looked up from reference TRBV7-9 and TRBJ1-4, is DTGVSQNPRHKITKRGQNVTFRCDPISEHNRLYWYRQTLGQGPEFLTYFQNEAQLEKSRLLSDRFSAERPKGSFSTLEIQRTEQGDSAMYLCASSAGQGTNEKLFFGSGTQLSVL.